The 10 T cell receptor beta chains listed next were all sequenced from one sample in a study of T cell repertoires in cytomegalovirus infection. TCRdb reprocessed the reads with MiXCR, giving one entry per CDR3 protein. Among some 400,000 distinct CDR3 sequences listed, 15% to 20% were seen once. Sequenced input: PBMCs. The receptor set was obtained from a human donor in good health (CMV status not recorded). Some clones in this sample may be carry-over from other donors' samples.

This clonotype came up a few times. The V and J genes are TRBV11-3 and TRBJ1-6, with D hard to call. The CDR3 sequence is 13 residues long. V was trimmed by 1 base and J by 8 bases, leaving 6 bases between them. CDR1 is SGHNT, CDR2 YENEEA, per germline. The CDR3 sequence: CASSLVPDSPLHF. CDR3 bases: TGTGCCAGCAGCTTAGTTCCGGATTCACCCCTCCACTTT.

The rearrangement uses TRBV29-1 and TRBJ1-2, with D unclear. The CDR3 extends over 15 amino acids. CDR1 SQVTM and CDR2 ANQGSEA come from the germline V gene. V lost 1 base and J lost 6, with 18 bases in between. CDR3: CSVEAQRPALDGYTF. CDR3 DNA sequence: TGCAGCGTTGAAGCCCAGCGACCGGCCCTGGATGGCTACACCTTC. Looking up the rest from reference TRBV29-1 and TRBJ1-2 gives the full variable domain: SAVISQKPSRDICQRGTSLTIQCQVDSQVTMMFWYRQQPGQSLTLIATANQGSEATYESGFVIDKFPISRPNLTFSTLTVSNMSPEDSSIYLCSVEAQRPALDGYTFGSGTRLTVV.

The genes are TRBV18 and TRBJ1-1, with a tentative D call TRBD1 (5 bases). Germline CDR1 and CDR2: KGHSH and LQKENI. The CDR3 extends over 15 amino acids. Trimming stripped 3 bases from V and 2 bases from J, with 13 bases between. CDR3 residues: CASSPSRAVNTEAFF. The CDR3 DNA follows: TGTGCCAGCTCACCTTCCAGGGCGGTAAACACTGAAGCTTTCTTT.

This clonotype turned up a few times. The rearrangement joins TRBV5-6 to TRBJ1-2, with D unclear. With 4 bases removed from V and 5 bases from J, the gap between germline ends came to 15 bases. The germline V gene encodes CDR1 SGHDT and CDR2 YYEEEE. The CDR3 extends over 14 amino acids. The CDR3 DNA sequence: TGTGCCAGCAGCCAAGATGGGGTCGAGTATGGCTACACCTTC. This encodes CASSQDGVEYGYTF.

This clonotype was recorded at least ten times. The chain couples TRBV7-8 to TRBJ2-3; tentative D call: TRBD2 (6 bases). Trimming removed 5 bases from V and 2 bases from J, with 11 bases in between. Germline V gene sequence: CDR1 SGHVS, CDR2 FQNEAQ. The CDR3 spans 14 residues. The CDR3 sequence: CASSPSRDTDTQYF. DNA for the CDR3: TGTGCCAGCAGCCCCTCGCGGGACACAGATACGCAGTATTTT.

The sample holds many counts of this clonotype. The J gene is TRBJ2-5, the V gene TRBV7-2; D is ambiguous. CDR3 size: 16 residues. Germline values: CDR1 SGHTA, CDR2 FQGNSA. V lost 1 base and J 3 bases, leaving 15 bases between the germline ends. The CDR3 protein is CASSLGHRIQKETQYF. Here the CDR3 DNA reads TGTGCCAGCAGCTTAGGGCACAGAATTCAAAAAGAGACCCAGTACTTC.

V and J are TRBV27 and TRBJ2-5; D is perhaps TRBD1 (6 bases). The germline gives CDR1 MNHEY, CDR2 SMNVEV (reference sequence). The CDR3 consists of 17 residues. The V end lost 4 bases, the J end lost 4 bases, and 22 bases lay between the germline ends. The CDR3 DNA is TGTGCCAGCAGTTCTGAGGGGGAGTTAAATGCTCTAGAGACCCAGTACTTC. It yields the protein CASSSEGELNALETQYF.

The CDR3 spells CASGINYGYTF. In DNA, the CDR3 is TGTGCCAGCGGAATAAACTATGGCTACACCTTC. V and J are TRBV7-6 and TRBJ1-2; D gene uncertain. Germline V gene lookup returns CDR1 SGHVS and CDR2 FNYEAQ. V lost 8 bases and J 2 bases, leaving 6 bases between the germline ends. This CDR3 is 11 amino acids long.

The sample holds many counts of this clonotype. The rearrangement links TRBV6-6 to TRBJ1-4; tentatively, D is TRBD1 (5 bases). Trimming shortened V by 6 bases and J by 8 bases, and 19 bases separated the two germline ends. CDR3 length: 15 residues. Germline V gene data show CDR1 as MNHNY and CDR2 as SVGAGI (reference sequence). The CDR3: CASSPSPGLGEKLFF. As DNA, the CDR3 is TGTGCCAGCAGCCCTTCCCCGGGGCTTGGGGAAAAACTGTTTTTT.

This clonotype was detected many times. This chain uses TRBV7-9 with TRBJ1-2; D possibly corresponds to TRBD1 (5 bases). Trimming took off 6 bases at V and 4 bases at J, with 12 bases between the two ends. Germline V gives CDR1 SEHNR, CDR2 FQNEAQ (reference sequence). This CDR3 comprises 13 residues. CDR3 DNA sequence: TGTGCCAGCAGAGGGGTATCGATCTATGGCTACACCTTC. Its protein is CASRGVSIYGYTF.